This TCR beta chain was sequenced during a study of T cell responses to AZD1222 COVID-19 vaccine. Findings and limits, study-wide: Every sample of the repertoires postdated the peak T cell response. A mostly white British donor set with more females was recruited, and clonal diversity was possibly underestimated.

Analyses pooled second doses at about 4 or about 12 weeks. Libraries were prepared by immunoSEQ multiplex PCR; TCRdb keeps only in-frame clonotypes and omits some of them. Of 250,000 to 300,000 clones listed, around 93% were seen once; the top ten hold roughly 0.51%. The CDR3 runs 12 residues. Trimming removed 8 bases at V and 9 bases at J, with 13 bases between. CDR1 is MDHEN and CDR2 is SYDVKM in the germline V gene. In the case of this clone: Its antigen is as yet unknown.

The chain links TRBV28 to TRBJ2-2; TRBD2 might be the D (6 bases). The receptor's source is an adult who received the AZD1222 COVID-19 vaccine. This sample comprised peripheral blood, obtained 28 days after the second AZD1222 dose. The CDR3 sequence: CASLGGFRELFF. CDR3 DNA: TGTGCCAGCTTGGGAGGTTTCCGGGAGCTGTTTTTT. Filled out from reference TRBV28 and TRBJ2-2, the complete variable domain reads DVKVTQSSRYLVKRTGEKVFLECVQDMDHENMFWYRQDPGLGLRLIYFSYDVKMKEKGDIPEGYSVSREKKERFSLILESASTNQTSMYLCASLGGFRELFFGEGSRLTVL.